This T cell receptor beta chain was identified in a study of cytomegalovirus exposure and HLA in healthy donors. 60 Vbeta and 13 Jbeta primers were used in PCR. The protocol was immunoSEQ multiplex PCR, while the TCRdb copy is restricted to in-frame clones and leaves out a portion. The table records 150,000 to 180,000 clones, approximately 80% of them present only once. V lost 3 bases, J lost 9 bases, and 15 bases lay in between. There are 14 residues in the CDR3. The germline V gene encodes CDR1 MNHNY and CDR2 SVGAGI (reference sequence). The receptor comes from a man between 25 and 39 years old in good health and CMV-seropositive. The chain links TRBV6-6 to TRBJ1-3; maybe TRBD1 (6 bases). The sample was PBMCs. Here the CDR3 DNA reads TGTGCCAGCAGTTATCCACAGGGAGAGTCCACCATATATTTT. Its protein product is CASSYPQGESTIYF.